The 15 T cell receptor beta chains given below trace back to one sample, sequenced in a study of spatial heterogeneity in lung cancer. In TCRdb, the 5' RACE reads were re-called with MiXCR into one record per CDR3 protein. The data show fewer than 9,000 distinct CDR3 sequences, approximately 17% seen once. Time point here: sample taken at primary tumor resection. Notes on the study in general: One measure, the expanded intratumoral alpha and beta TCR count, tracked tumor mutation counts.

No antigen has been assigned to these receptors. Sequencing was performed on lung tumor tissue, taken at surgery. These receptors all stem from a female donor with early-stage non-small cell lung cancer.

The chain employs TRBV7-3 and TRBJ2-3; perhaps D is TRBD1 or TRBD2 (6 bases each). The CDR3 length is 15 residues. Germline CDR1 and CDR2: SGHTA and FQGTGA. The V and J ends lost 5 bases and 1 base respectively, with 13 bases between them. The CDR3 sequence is CASSVGGYGTDTQYF. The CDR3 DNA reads TGTGCCAGCAGCGTGGGGGGCTATGGCACAGATACGCAGTATTTT.

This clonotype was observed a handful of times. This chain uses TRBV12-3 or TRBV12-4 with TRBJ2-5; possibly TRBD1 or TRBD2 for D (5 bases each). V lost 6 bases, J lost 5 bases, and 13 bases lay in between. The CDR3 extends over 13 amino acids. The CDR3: CASRMSGTETQYF. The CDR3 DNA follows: TGTGCCAGCAGAATGTCCGGGACGGAGACCCAGTACTTC.

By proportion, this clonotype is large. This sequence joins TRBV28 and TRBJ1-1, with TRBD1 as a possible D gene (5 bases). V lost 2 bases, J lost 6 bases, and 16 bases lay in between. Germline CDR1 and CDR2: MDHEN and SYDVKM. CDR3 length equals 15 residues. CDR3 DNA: TGTGCCAGCAGTTTACTGGGATCGGGGCATGCTGAAGCTTTCTTT. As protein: CASSLLGSGHAEAFF.

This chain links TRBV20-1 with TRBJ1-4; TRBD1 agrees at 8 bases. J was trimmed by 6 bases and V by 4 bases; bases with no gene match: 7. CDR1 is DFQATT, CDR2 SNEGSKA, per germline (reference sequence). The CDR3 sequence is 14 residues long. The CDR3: CSAITGGKDEKLFF. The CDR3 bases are TGCAGTGCTATAACAGGGGGGAAGGATGAAAAACTGTTTTTT.

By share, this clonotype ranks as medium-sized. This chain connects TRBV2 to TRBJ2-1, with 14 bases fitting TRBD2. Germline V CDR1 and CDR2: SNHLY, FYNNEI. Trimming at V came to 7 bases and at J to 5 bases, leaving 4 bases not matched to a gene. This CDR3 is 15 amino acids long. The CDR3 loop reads CASKRTSGGNNEQFF. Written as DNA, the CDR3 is TGTGCCAGCAAAAGGACTAGCGGGGGGAACAATGAGCAGTTCTTC.

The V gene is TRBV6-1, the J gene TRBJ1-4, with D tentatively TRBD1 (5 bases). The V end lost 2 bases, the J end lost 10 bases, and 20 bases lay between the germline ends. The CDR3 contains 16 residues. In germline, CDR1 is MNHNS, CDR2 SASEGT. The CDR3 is CASSEPLGARKGKLFF. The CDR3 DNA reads TGTGCCAGCAGTGAACCCCTTGGGGCACGAAAGGGAAAACTGTTTTTT.

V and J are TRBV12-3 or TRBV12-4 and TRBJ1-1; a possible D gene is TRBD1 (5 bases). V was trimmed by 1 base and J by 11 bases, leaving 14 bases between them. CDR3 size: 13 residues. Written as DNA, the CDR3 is TGTGCCAGCAGTTTAGTAGAGAGGACAATGGCTTTCTTT. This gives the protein CASSLVERTMAFF.

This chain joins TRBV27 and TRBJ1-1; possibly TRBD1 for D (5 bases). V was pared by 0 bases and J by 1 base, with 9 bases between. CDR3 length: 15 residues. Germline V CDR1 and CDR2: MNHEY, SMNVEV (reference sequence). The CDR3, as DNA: TGTGCCAGCAGTTTATCAGGGGCACCGAACACTGAAGCTTTCTTT. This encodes CASSLSGAPNTEAFF.

The CDR3 DNA is TGTGCCAGCAGCCCTGCAGGTTGGGCTGAAGCTTTCTTT. This codes for CASSPAGWAEAFF. This sequence joins TRBV9 and TRBJ1-1; D unresolved. Trimming stripped 4 bases from V and 6 bases from J, with 13 bases between. This CDR3 has 13 amino acids. Germline CDR1 SGDLS, CDR2 YYNGEE.

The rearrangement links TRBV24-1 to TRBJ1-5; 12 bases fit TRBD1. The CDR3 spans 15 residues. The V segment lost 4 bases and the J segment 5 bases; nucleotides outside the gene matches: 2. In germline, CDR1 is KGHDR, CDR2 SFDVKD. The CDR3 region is CATSDGTGGDQPQHF. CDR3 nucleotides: TGTGCCACCAGTGACGGGACAGGGGGCGATCAGCCCCAGCATTTT.

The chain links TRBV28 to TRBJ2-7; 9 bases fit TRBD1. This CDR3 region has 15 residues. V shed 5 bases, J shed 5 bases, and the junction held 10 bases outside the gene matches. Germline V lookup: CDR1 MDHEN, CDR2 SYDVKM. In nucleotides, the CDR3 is TGTGCCAGCAGTCCTGTGGGACAGGGCACCCACGAGCAGTACTTC. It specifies CASSPVGQGTHEQYF.

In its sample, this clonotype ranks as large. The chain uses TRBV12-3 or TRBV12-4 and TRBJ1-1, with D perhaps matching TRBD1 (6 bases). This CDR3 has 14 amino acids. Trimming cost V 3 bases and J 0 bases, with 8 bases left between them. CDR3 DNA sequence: TGTGCCAGCAGTTTTGGGGACATGAACACTGAAGCTTTCTTT. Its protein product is CASSFGDMNTEAFF.

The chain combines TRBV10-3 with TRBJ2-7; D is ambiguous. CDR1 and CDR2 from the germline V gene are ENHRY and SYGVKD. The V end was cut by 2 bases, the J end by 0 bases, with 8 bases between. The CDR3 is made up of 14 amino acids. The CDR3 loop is CAISEESSSYEQYF. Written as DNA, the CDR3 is TGTGCCATCAGTGAGGAGTCAAGCTCCTACGAGCAGTACTTC.

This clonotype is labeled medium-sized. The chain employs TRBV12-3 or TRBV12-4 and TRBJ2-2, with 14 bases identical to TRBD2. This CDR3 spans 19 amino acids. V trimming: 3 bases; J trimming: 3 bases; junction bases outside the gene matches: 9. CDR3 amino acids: CASSFRGLAGVSYTGELFF. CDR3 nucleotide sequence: TGTGCCAGCAGTTTTAGGGGACTAGCGGGGGTTAGTTACACCGGGGAGCTGTTTTTT.

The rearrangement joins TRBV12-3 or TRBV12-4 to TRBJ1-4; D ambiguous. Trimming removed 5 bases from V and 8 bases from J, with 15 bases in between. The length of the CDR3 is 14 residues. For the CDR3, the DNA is TGTGCCAGCAGTCCCGCGGGGAGAGGCGAAAAACTGTTTTTT. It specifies CASSPAGRGEKLFF.